This TCR beta chain was sequenced for a study of shared clonotypes between healthy human individuals. Trimming at V came to 3 bases and at J to 3 bases, leaving 6 bases not matched to a gene. This CDR3 region has 14 residues. Germline CDR1 reads SQVTM; CDR2 reads ANQGSEA. About this clone: The antigen remains unidentified.

Libraries were prepared by immunoSEQ multiplex PCR; TCRdb keeps only in-frame clonotypes and omits some of them. Of approximately 1.5 million clones in the sample, approximately 98% were seen once. Whole-study results and caveats: Measured sharing among donors was expected to vary with sequencing depth.

Sequencing used naive CD4+ T cells sorted from blood. As for subset: CD45RA+ positively selected. The receptor was isolated from a man aged 25 to 40 in good health. The chain links TRBV29-1 to TRBJ1-1; 8 positions agree with TRBD1. Here the CDR3 reads CSVDYRGKDTEAFF. The CDR3 DNA follows: TGCAGCGTTGACTACAGGGGGAAGGACACTGAAGCTTTCTTT.